This T cell receptor (beta chain) comes out of a study of blood T cell repertoires in COVID-19. V was clipped by 0 bases and J by 3 bases, with 12 bases between them. The CDR3 is made up of 14 amino acids. Germline CDR1 reads GTSNPN; CDR2 reads SVGIG (reference sequence). The method was immunoSEQ multiplex PCR; TCRdb's version includes in-frame clones alone and lacks a portion of them. This sample carries about 69,000 clones, around 88% of them seen once, and the ten largest clones take more than 15%. The receptor was derived from a man in his forties with COVID-19, enrolled during active disease. This chain connects TRBV30 to TRBJ2-7; possible D gene TRBD2, 5 bases. The specimen was peripheral blood. For the CDR3, the DNA is TGTGCCTGGAGTGTGGACGGAGGCATCTACGAGCAGTACTTC. Translated: CAWSVDGGIYEQYF.